Included here is one T cell receptor beta chain sequence, with context. The CDR3 has 15 amino acids. Trimming left V 2 bases short and J 6 bases short, with 13 bases between. The germline gives CDR1 SGHTA, CDR2 FQGTGA. The entry originates in a study of blood T cell repertoires in COVID-19. Study background: Samples taken during acute and convalescent COVID-19 were collected in the United States, Italy and Spain. Nucleic acid was either cDNA or gDNA, and it came from T cells, B-cell-depleted T cells, or PBMCs.

Assay: immunoSEQ multiplex PCR; the TCRdb copy retains only in-frame clones and omits some. Altogether 100,000 to 150,000 clones are present, roughly 92% being singletons, with the ten largest covering around 2.1%. Seattle cases were enrolled at active infection and followed longitudinally. The chain joins TRBV7-3 to TRBJ2-2, with D possibly being TRBD2 (6 bases). The sample was peripheral blood. The clonotype originates from a man in his forties or fifties with COVID-19, enrolled during active disease. CDR3 protein: CASSLGAGRPGELFF. As DNA, the CDR3 is TGTGCCAGCAGCTTAGGTGCGGGAAGGCCCGGGGAGCTGTTTTTT.